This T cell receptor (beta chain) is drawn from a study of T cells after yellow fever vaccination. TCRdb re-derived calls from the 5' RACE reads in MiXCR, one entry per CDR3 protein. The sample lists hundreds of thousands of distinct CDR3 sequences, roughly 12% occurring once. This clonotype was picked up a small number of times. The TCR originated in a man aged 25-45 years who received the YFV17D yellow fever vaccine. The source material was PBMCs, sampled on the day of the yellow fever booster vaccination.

CDR3 sequence reads: CASSWGQGFNEQFF. The CDR3, as DNA: TGTGCCAGCAGTTGGGGACAGGGTTTTAATGAGCAGTTCTTC. The chain employs TRBV12-3 or TRBV12-4 and TRBJ2-1, with 9 bases aligning to TRBD1. The CDR3 covers 14 residues. Losses at the gene ends were 4 bases for V and 7 bases for J; bases not matched to a gene: 5.